Listed here are 20 T cell receptor beta chains from one sample, sequenced in a study of regulatory T cells in long-lasting Graves disease. Time point in this sample: newly diagnosed GD, antithyroid drugs for less than 3 months. RNA from PBMCs was the source of the TCR library. Construction of the TCR beta libraries employed iRepertoire HTBI primers in conjunction with Arm-PCR of CDR3 regions. TCRdb redid the calling of the multiplex PCR reads with MiXCR, one entry per CDR3 protein. The table lists about 620,000 distinct CDR3 sequences, roughly 16% of them singletons. The data were also submitted as part of a second study, on T cells in Graves' hyperthyroidism and ophthalmopathy.

The source was peripheral blood mononuclear cells (PBMCs), collected at new diagnosis, from a patient treated with antithyroid drugs. The receptor set was obtained from a woman between 25 and 40 years old with Graves disease.

The table lists this clonotype with many counts. The V and J genes are TRBV27 and TRBJ2-1; TRBD1 matches 7 bases. Losses at the gene ends were 4 bases for V and 8 bases for J; bases not matched to a gene: 11. Germline CDR1 MNHEY, CDR2 SMNVEV (reference sequence). The CDR3 spans 15 residues. The CDR3 reads CASSSVGTAAHEQFF. Written as DNA, the CDR3 is TGTGCCAGCAGTTCAGTTGGGACAGCCGCTCATGAGCAGTTCTTC.

The J gene is TRBJ2-1, the V gene TRBV6-1, with TRBD2 identical over 9 bases. This CDR3 is 12 amino acids long. Germline CDR1 is MNHNS and CDR2 is SASEGT. Losses at the gene ends were 6 bases for V and 10 bases for J; bases not matched to a gene: 4. The CDR3 protein is CASRASGVEQFF. As DNA, the CDR3 is TGTGCCAGCAGAGCTAGCGGGGTAGAGCAGTTCTTC.

The rearrangement links TRBV6-1 to TRBJ2-3; no definite D call. The end of the DNA is better explained by TRBJ1-5, so the J call may be wrong. Germline V lookup: CDR1 MNHNS, CDR2 SASEGT. This CDR3 region has 13 residues. CDR3 sequence (DNA): TGTGCCAGCAGTGAATTTCCTGATTATACGCAGCATTTT. It encodes CASSEFPDYTQHF.

Ten or more counts support this clonotype. The rearrangement joins TRBV7-3 to TRBJ2-3; 7 bases are shared with TRBD2. The CDR3 loop spans 16 amino acids. Germline-derived CDR1 and CDR2 are SGHTA and FQGTGA. The V gene end was trimmed by 3 bases and the J gene end by 3 bases; junction bases not matched to a gene: 9. CDR3 residues: CASSFLGLGGTDTQYF. CDR3 in DNA: TGTGCCAGCAGCTTCCTCGGACTAGGAGGAACAGATACGCAGTATTTT.

This clonotype was picked up many times. The chain couples TRBV28 to TRBJ2-7, with D tentatively TRBD1 (6 bases). CDR1 is MDHEN and CDR2 is SYDVKM in the germline V gene. The V and J ends lost 6 bases and 4 bases respectively, with 19 bases between them. There are 15 residues in the CDR3. The CDR3 spells CASSPHDRSPYEQYF. DNA of the CDR3: TGTGCCAGCAGCCCTCACGACAGGTCTCCGTACGAGCAGTACTTC.

The V and J genes are TRBV6-1 and TRBJ2-2; 9 bases fit TRBD2. Per the germline V gene, CDR1 is MNHNS and CDR2 is SASEGT. V shed 4 bases, J shed 6 bases, and the junction held 6 bases outside the gene matches. CDR3 length equals 15 residues. This chain's CDR3 is CASSGGTSWAGELFF. The CDR3 DNA follows: TGTGCCAGCAGTGGGGGGACTAGCTGGGCCGGGGAGCTGTTTTTT.

This chain uses TRBV7-3 with TRBJ2-1; 8 bases agree with TRBD2. J was trimmed by 7 bases and V by 7 bases; bases with no gene match: 6. CDR3 length equals 13 residues. Germline V CDR1 and CDR2: SGHTA, FQGTGA. The DNA of the CDR3 is TGTGCCAGCACTTGGGCGGGAGGAAATGAGCAGTTCTTC. As protein: CASTWAGGNEQFF. The full variable domain, completed using reference TRBV7-3 and TRBJ2-1, is GAGVSQTPSNKVTEKGKYVELRCDPISGHTALYWYRQSLGQGPEFLIYFQGTGAADDSGLPNDRFFAVRPEGSVSTLKIQRTERGDSAVYLCASTWAGGNEQFFGPGTRLTVL.

This clonotype was observed a handful of times. The V and J genes are TRBV29-1 and TRBJ2-2; TRBD2 aligns across 10 bases. The V and J ends lost 4 bases and 6 bases, in that order; junction bases with no gene match: 23. From germline, CDR1 is SQVTM and CDR2 ANQGSEA. The CDR3 runs to 20 residues. In DNA, the CDR3 is TGCAGCGTTGTGGGAAAACCGGGACTAGCGATCTCTACAAGCGCCGGGGAGCTGTTTTTT. It translates to CSVVGKPGLAISTSAGELFF.

This clonotype has a handful of counts. The V gene is TRBV28, the J gene TRBJ1-2, with D unresolved. Between the trimmed V and J ends, which lost 3 bases and 2 bases, there was a span of 10 bases. Germline lookup yields CDR1 MDHEN and CDR2 SYDVKM. The length of the CDR3 is 14 residues. CDR3 amino acids: CASSFSGSNYGYTF. As DNA, the CDR3 is TGTGCCAGCAGTTTTTCGGGTTCAAACTATGGCTACACCTTC.

This clonotype was observed a handful of times. At one end the junction does not follow the germline gene, possibly because of a read error. The chain has TRBV20-1 and TRBJ2-7; no reliable D call. Germline assignment: CDR1 DFQATT and CDR2 SNEGSKA (reference sequence). The CDR3 has 15 amino acids. The CDR3 sequence: CSAGDPGSGTYEQYF. CDR3 bases: TGCAGTGCTGGAGATCCTGGTTCCGGAACCTACGAGCAGTACTTC.

The chain uses TRBV19 and TRBJ1-2; 7 nucleotides line up with TRBD1. The CDR3 contains 12 residues. Losses at the gene ends were 7 bases for V and 8 bases for J; bases not matched to a gene: 7. Germline assignment: CDR1 LNHDA and CDR2 SQIVND (reference sequence). The CDR3 protein is CASTSDRVGYTF. CDR3 DNA: TGTGCCAGTACCAGTGACAGGGTAGGCTACACCTTC.

This clonotype appeared many times. V and J are TRBV12-3 or TRBV12-4 and TRBJ1-2; no clear D gene. The CDR3 loop spans 14 amino acids. V lost 6 bases and J 4 bases, leaving 15 bases between the germline ends. CDR3 DNA: TGTGCCAGCAGGGAAGGACCGGCTCGCTATGGCTACACCTTC. It codes for CASREGPARYGYTF.

V is TRBV7-3 and J is TRBJ1-1; a weak D match, TRBD1 (5 bases). V lost 5 bases and J 4 bases, leaving 11 bases between the germline ends. CDR3 length: 13 residues. Germline V lookup: CDR1 SGHTA, CDR2 FQGTGA. CDR3 protein: CASSPQQGTEAFF. The CDR3, as DNA: TGTGCCAGCAGCCCTCAGCAGGGCACTGAAGCTTTCTTT.

This clonotype was recorded many times. V usage is TRBV12-3 or TRBV12-4 and J usage is TRBJ2-1; perhaps TRBD2 as D (5 bases). With 3 bases removed from V and 10 bases from J, the gap between germline ends came to 16 bases. The CDR3 sequence is 14 residues long. Written as DNA, the CDR3 is TGTGCCAGCAGTTTGCGGCAGGTAGCTAGCGAGCAGTTCTTC. It is translated as CASSLRQVASEQFF.

There are many counts of this clonotype. V usage is TRBV2 and J usage is TRBJ2-6; D may match TRBD1 or TRBD2 (6 bases each). The length of the CDR3 is 17 residues. V was clipped by 6 bases and J by 0 bases, with 15 bases between them. In germline, CDR1 is SNHLY, CDR2 FYNNEI. The CDR3 coding sequence is TGTGCCAGCAGCAATGGAGGGGGGAGCTCTGGGGCCAACGTCCTGACTTTC. Protein: CASSNGGGSSGANVLTF.

This clonotype has at least ten counts. The rearrangement uses TRBV10-3 and TRBJ1-2; the D gene is possibly TRBD1 (5 bases). CDR3 length: 14 residues. Germline CDR1 is ENHRY and CDR2 is SYGVKD. V was pared by 2 bases and J by 4 bases, with 11 bases between. CDR3 residues: CAISETEGLYGYTF. As DNA, the CDR3 is TGTGCCATCAGTGAGACTGAGGGACTCTATGGCTACACCTTC.

A remark on this clonotype: A read error is possible here, since a much larger clone lies one base away. This chain uses TRBV2 with TRBJ1-5; unclear D gene. The CDR3 runs 13 residues. From germline, CDR1 is SNHLY and CDR2 FYNNEI. The CDR3 here is CASTESGSQPQHF. The CDR3 DNA follows: TGTGCCAGCACTGAATCTGGGTCTCAGCCCCAGCATTTT.

This clonotype was found once. The J gene is TRBJ2-5, the V gene TRBV5-1; D is possibly TRBD1 or TRBD2 (5 bases each). Germline CDR1 SGHRS, CDR2 YFSETQ. This CDR3 comprises 14 residues. Trimming cost V 6 bases and J 4 bases, with 16 bases left between them. The chain's CDR3 is CASTPGAAAETQYF. In nucleotides, the CDR3 is TGCGCCAGCACCCCCGGGGCGGCAGCAGAGACCCAGTACTTC. Complete variable domain (other parts from reference TRBV5-1 and TRBJ2-5): KAGVTQTPRYLIKTRGQQVTLSCSPISGHRSVSWYQQTPGQGLQFLFEYFSETQRNKGNFPGRFSGRQFSNSRSEMNVSTLELGDSALYLCASTPGAAAETQYFGPGTRLLVL.

The rearrangement links TRBV25-1 to TRBJ2-2; 7 positions match TRBD1. The V and J ends lost 2 bases and 4 bases, in that order; junction bases with no gene match: 7. CDR3 length: 16 amino acids. CDR1 MGHDK and CDR2 SYGVNS come from the germline V gene. In DNA form, the CDR3 reads TGTGCCAGCAGTGAAGACAGGGTGAGCGGCACCGGGGAGCTGTTTTTT. This sequence encodes CASSEDRVSGTGELFF. Drawing the rest from reference TRBV25-1 and TRBJ2-2, the complete variable domain is EADIYQTPRYLVIGTGKKITLECSQTMGHDKMYWYQQDPGMELHLIHYSYGVNSTEKGDLSSESTVSRIRTEHFPLTLESARPSHTSQYLCASSEDRVSGTGELFFGEGSRLTVL.

The genes are TRBV29-1 and TRBJ1-2; D is ambiguous. Trimming stripped 4 bases from V and 2 bases from J, with 11 bases between. This CDR3 contains 13 residues. Germline V gene sequence: CDR1 SQVTM, CDR2 ANQGSEA. CDR3 coding DNA: TGCAGCGTTGGACCGACAACCAACTATGGCTACACCTTC. Its protein product is CSVGPTTNYGYTF.